These T cell receptor beta chains were read from a single sample in a study of radiotherapy plus CTLA-4 blockade in lung cancer. The assay was immunoSEQ multiplex PCR, and TCRdb's table has in-frame clones only and misses some. Of about 68,000 clones in the sample, about 80% are singletons; the top ten hold 8.5% to 10%. The specimen was peripheral blood, collected from a patient treated with radiotherapy plus ipilimumab. The receptors shown here come from a human donor with non-small cell lung cancer who had a complete response to radiotherapy plus ipilimumab. Each CDR3 is given with its conserved first and last residue. A D gene is named only where the DNA matches it firmly. Some rows mark clone size as missing; the rest say once, few, many or name a class of expanded clone.

v_gene,j_gene,abundance,d_gene,CDR3nt,CDR3aa
TRBV28,TRBJ1-2,NA,TRBD1,TGTGCCAGCAGTCCAGGGGACAGGAGGTCCACGTTCTATGGCTACACCTTC,CASSPGDRRSTFYGYTF
TRBV4-1,TRBJ2-4,NA,TRBD1,TGCGCCAGCAGCCTCCCCAGGGACAGGGGAGTGGTTCAGTACTTC,CASSLPRDRGVVQYF
TRBV27,TRBJ2-7,NA,NA,TGTGCCAGCAGCCCGTGGGCCAGCTCCTACGAGCAGTACTTC,CASSPWASSYEQYF
TRBV2,TRBJ2-5,NA,TRBD2,TGTGCCAGCAGTCCCGGACTAGCGGGAGGGCAAGAGACCCAGTACTTC,CASSPGLAGGQETQYF
TRBV19,TRBJ2-1,few,NA,TGTGCCAGTAGTCTGCGGGGGCGGCACAATGAGCAGTTCTTC,CASSLRGRHNEQFF
TRBV6-5,TRBJ1-2,NA,NA,TGTGCCAGCAGTCCATCTCGTAACGGAGGCTATGGCTACACCTTC,CASSPSRNGGYGYTF
TRBV30,TRBJ1-1,NA,NA,TGTGCCTGGAGTCCCACCACTCTCTCTCGACGAGGAATGAACACTGAAGCTTTCTTT,CAWSPTTLSRRGMNTEAFF
TRBV19,TRBJ1-2,NA,NA,TGTGCCAGTAGTATTTCGGGGGCTGACTATGGCTACACCTTC,CASSISGADYGYTF
TRBV18,TRBJ1-4,few,NA,TGTGCCAGCTCACAAATCCGGGACATAAATGAAAAACTGTTTTTT,CASSQIRDINEKLFF
TRBV7-2,TRBJ2-5,NA,NA,TGTGCCAGCAGCTTGGTCCAGGGGGGGATTCGGGAGACCCAGTACTTC,CASSLVQGGIRETQYF
TRBV5-1,TRBJ1-2,NA,TRBD1,TGCGCCAGCAGACCCGACAGGGGGCCTGGCTACACCTTC,CASRPDRGPGYTF
TRBV19,TRBJ2-1,NA,TRBD2,TGTGCCAGTAGTATTAGCGGGGGGGCCGATGAGCAGTTCTTC,CASSISGGADEQFF
TRBV19,TRBJ2-5,NA,NA,TGTGCCAGTAGCCCTGGGGGGGGGCGTGAGACCCAGTACTTC,CASSPGGGRETQYF
TRBV2,TRBJ2-5,NA,TRBD1,TGTGCCAGCAGCCGAAGGACAGGGAAACAAGAGACCCAGTACTTC,CASSRRTGKQETQYF
TRBV29-1,TRBJ1-3,NA,NA,TGCAGCGGAAGCACCGGAAACACCATATATTTT,CSGSTGNTIYF
TRBV12-5,TRBJ2-1,NA,TRBD1,TGTGCTAGTGGTTTGCACAGGGGGCTTTCCTACAATGAGCAGTTCTTC,CASGLHRGLSYNEQFF
TRBV5-6,TRBJ1-2,NA,NA,TGTGCCACCACCCTGACAGCCTCAGTGTTCTATGGCTACACCTTC,CATTLTASVFYGYTF
TRBV6-5,TRBJ1-3,few,NA,TGTGCCAGCAGCCTTAGAATTGGAAACACCATATATTTT,CASSLRIGNTIYF
TRBV11-3,TRBJ2-1,once,NA,TGTGCCAGCAGCTTTGCCCCTTCCTTATACAATGAGCAGTTCTTC,CASSFAPSLYNEQFF
TRBV12-5,TRBJ2-3,NA,NA,TGTGCTAGTGGTTGGAGGGCTAGCACAGATACGCAGTATTTT,CASGWRASTDTQYF
TRBV6-1,TRBJ1-5,NA,NA,TGTGCCAGCAGTGAAGACGGCTCCCGGCTCAATCAGCCCCAGCATTTT,CASSEDGSRLNQPQHF
TRBV6-6,TRBJ1-4,NA,NA,TGTGCCAGCAAACCTCCCTCAGGGCAAGTTGAAAAACTGTTTTTT,CASKPPSGQVEKLFF
TRBV2,TRBJ1-5,NA,NA,TGTGCCAGCAGTGAAAGGGTTTGGGTTGAGGTCAATCAGCCCCAGCATTTT,CASSERVWVEVNQPQHF
TRBV10-3,TRBJ1-2,NA,NA,TGTGCCATCAGTGATGGGGGGCACGGCTACACCTTC,CAISDGGHGYTF
TRBV28,TRBJ2-1,NA,TRBD2,TGTGCCAGCAGTTCGTGGACTAGCGGTTCATACAATGAGCAGTTCTTC,CASSSWTSGSYNEQFF
TRBV7-9,TRBJ1-1,NA,NA,TGTGCCAGCAGCAACACAGGGTCTGAAGCTTTCTTT,CASSNTGSEAFF
TRBV6-1,TRBJ1-2,NA,TRBD1,TGTGCCAGCAGTTGGACAGGGTATGGCTACACCTTC,CASSWTGYGYTF
TRBV27,TRBJ1-1,NA,TRBD1,TGTGCCAGCAGTTTATTGGGACAGAATGAAGCTTTCTTT,CASSLLGQNEAFF
TRBV7-9,TRBJ2-1,NA,NA,TGTGCCAGTGGACGCCGGGGGATCAATGAGCAGTTCTTC,CASGRRGINEQFF
TRBV2,TRBJ2-4,NA,TRBD2,TGTGCCAGCCTGCAGACTAGCGGGACCAAAAACATTCAGTACTTC,CASLQTSGTKNIQYF
TRBV11-2,TRBJ2-1,NA,NA,TGTGCCAGCAGCTTAGAAAGGGTCCATGAGCAGTTCTTC,CASSLERVHEQFF
TRBV15,TRBJ1-1,NA,TRBD1,TGTGCCACCAGCAGGAGAACAGGGGGCACCCCCTCTCACACTGAAGCTTTCTTT,CATSRRTGGTPSHTEAFF